This TCR beta chain was retrieved from a study of OX40 agonist ivuxolimab in advanced cancers. V was clipped by 7 bases and J by 4 bases; unmatched bases: 5. Germline CDR1 LNHDA, CDR2 SQIVND (reference sequence). The CDR3 is 13 residues long. Produced via immunoSEQ multiplex PCR; TCRdb's table is partial and in-frame only. The table lists around 90,000 clones, around 86% of them singletons. The chain is built from TRBV19 and TRBJ1-2; 8 positions match TRBD1. The sequence derives from an adult with an advanced solid tumor such as melanoma, head and neck, liver or kidney cancer. The input for sequencing was CD4+ or CD8+ T cells sorted from blood, taken in a trial of the OX40 agonist ivuxolimab. The CDR3 DNA reads as TGTGCCAGTAAGGTGGGACAGGCCTATGGCTACACCTTC. Encoded protein: CASKVGQAYGYTF.